The 2 T cell receptor beta chains below come from one sample, sequenced in a study of blood T cell repertoires in COVID-19. Assay used: immunoSEQ multiplex PCR; TCRdb lists only in-frame clones, some missing. Of roughly 38,000 clones listed, 90% are singletons. Sequencing used peripheral blood. These receptors all stem from a man aged 55 to 70 with active or convalescent COVID-19.

The CDR3 loop is CASSVTGGFYEQYF. CDR3 sequence (DNA): TGCGCCAGCAGTGTGACGGGGGGATTCTACGAGCAGTACTTC. The chain couples TRBV5-1 to TRBJ2-7, with 7 bases that match TRBD2. CDR1 is SGHRS, CDR2 YFSETQ, per germline. V gave up 5 bases and J gave up 3 bases; unmatched junction bases: 8. The CDR3 has 14 residues.

This rearrangement joins TRBV19 to TRBJ2-2, with 9 bases lining up with TRBD1. The junction had 3 bases not matched to a gene; V was cut back by 4 bases and J by 3 bases. Germline CDR1 and CDR2: LNHDA and SQIVND (reference sequence). CDR3 length equals 15 residues. CDR3 loop: CASSTHRGHTGELFF. DNA for the CDR3: TGTGCCAGTAGTACCCACAGGGGGCACACCGGGGAGCTGTTTTTT.